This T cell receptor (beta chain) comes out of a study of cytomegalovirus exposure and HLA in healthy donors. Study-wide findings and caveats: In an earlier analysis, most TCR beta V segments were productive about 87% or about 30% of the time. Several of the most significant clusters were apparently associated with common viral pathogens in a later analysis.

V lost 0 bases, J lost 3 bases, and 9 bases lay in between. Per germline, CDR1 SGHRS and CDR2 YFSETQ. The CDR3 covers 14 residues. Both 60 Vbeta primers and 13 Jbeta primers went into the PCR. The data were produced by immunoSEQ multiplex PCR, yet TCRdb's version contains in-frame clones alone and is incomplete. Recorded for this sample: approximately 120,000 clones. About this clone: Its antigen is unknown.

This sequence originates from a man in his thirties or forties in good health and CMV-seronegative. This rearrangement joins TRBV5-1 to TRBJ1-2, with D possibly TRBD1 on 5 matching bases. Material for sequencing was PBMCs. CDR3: CASSLAGIDYGYTF. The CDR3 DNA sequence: TGCGCCAGCAGCTTGGCAGGGATCGACTATGGCTACACCTTC. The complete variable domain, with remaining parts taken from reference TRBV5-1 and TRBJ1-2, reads KAGVTQTPRYLIKTRGQQVTLSCSPISGHRSVSWYQQTPGQGLQFLFEYFSETQRNKGNFPGRFSGRQFSNSRSEMNVSTLELGDSALYLCASSLAGIDYGYTFGSGTRLTVV.